This is a list of T cell receptor beta chains from one sample in a study of shared clonotypes between healthy human individuals. Assay: immunoSEQ multiplex PCR; the TCRdb copy retains only in-frame clones and omits some. The sample holds hundreds of thousands of clones, about 95% seen once. Sequencing used naive CD8+ T cells sorted from blood. The receptors here all came from a woman aged 30 to 39 in good health. Both conserved end residues are part of each CDR3. Fields, in order: CDR3 DNA, CDR3 protein, D gene, J gene, clone size, V gene. A D gene is named only where the DNA matches it firmly. Only part of the rows carry a size: once, few, many, or a class if the clone is expanded.

CDR3 DNA: TGTGCCAGCAGCTCCTTGCGCCCCTCTGGGGCCAACGTCCTGACTTTC; CDR3 protein: CASSSLRPSGANVLTF; D gene: -; J gene: TRBJ2-6; clone size: -; V gene: TRBV11-2
CDR3 DNA: TGTGCCAGCAGTGAATATGACAGCGGATTCCAAGAGACCCAGTACTTC; CDR3 protein: CASSEYDSGFQETQYF; D gene: -; J gene: TRBJ2-5; clone size: -; V gene: TRBV25-1
CDR3 DNA: TGTGCCAGCACCTCGGGACCAGAGACCCAGTACTTC; CDR3 protein: CASTSGPETQYF; D gene: -; J gene: TRBJ2-5; clone size: -; V gene: TRBV7-9
CDR3 DNA: TGTGCCAGCAGCTTGCCTCAGGGACATTACTACGAGCAGTACTTC; CDR3 protein: CASSLPQGHYYEQYF; D gene: -; J gene: TRBJ2-7; clone size: once; V gene: TRBV5-5
CDR3 DNA: TGTGCCAGCAGTCCGATCGGGACAGGGAACGAGCAGTACTTC; CDR3 protein: CASSPIGTGNEQYF; D gene: TRBD1; J gene: TRBJ2-7; clone size: -; V gene: TRBV6-5
CDR3 DNA: TGTGCCAGCAGTACGGGGTTTTCTGAAGCTTTCTTT; CDR3 protein: CASSTGFSEAFF; D gene: -; J gene: TRBJ1-1; clone size: once; V gene: TRBV6-5
CDR3 DNA: TGTGCCAGCAGTGACAGGACTAGCTACGAGCAATACTTC; CDR3 protein: CASSDRTSYEQYF; D gene: TRBD2; J gene: TRBJ2-7; clone size: -; V gene: TRBV2
CDR3 DNA: TGTGCCAGCAGTTACGTCTTGGGGAATGAGCAGTTCTTC; CDR3 protein: CASSYVLGNEQFF; D gene: -; J gene: TRBJ2-1; clone size: -; V gene: TRBV6-6
CDR3 DNA: TGTGCCAGCAGTTTCCTATCCGGGACAGGGGGCGTTGAAGCTTTCTTT; CDR3 protein: CASSFLSGTGGVEAFF; D gene: TRBD1; J gene: TRBJ1-1; clone size: -; V gene: TRBV27
CDR3 DNA: TGTGCCAGCAGGACAGCCGGAAACATTCAGTACTTC; CDR3 protein: CASRTAGNIQYF; D gene: -; J gene: TRBJ2-4; clone size: -; V gene: TRBV27
CDR3 DNA: TGTGCCAGCAGCGTAGCATTGACCGGGGAGCTGTTTTTT; CDR3 protein: CASSVALTGELFF; D gene: -; J gene: TRBJ2-2; clone size: -; V gene: TRBV9
CDR3 DNA: TGTGCCAGCAGCCGAAAGACAGGGGTGACCCCTATCAATGAGCAGTTCTTC; CDR3 protein: CASSRKTGVTPINEQFF; D gene: TRBD1; J gene: TRBJ2-1; clone size: -; V gene: TRBV11-2
CDR3 DNA: TGTGCCAGCAGTTTGGGACAGGGGGCGGGGGACACTGAAGCTTTCTTT; CDR3 protein: CASSLGQGAGDTEAFF; D gene: TRBD1; J gene: TRBJ1-1; clone size: -; V gene: TRBV27
CDR3 DNA: TGTGCCAGCAGTCCCCAGGCTAGCGGGAGAAATTTTCCAGGAGACGAGCAGTACTTC; CDR3 protein: CASSPQASGRNFPGDEQYF; D gene: TRBD2; J gene: TRBJ2-7; clone size: -; V gene: TRBV27
CDR3 DNA: TGTGCCATCAGTGCGAAGGGAGTTGCGAGAGGGGTGTTAAGCGCAGATACGCAGTATTTT; CDR3 protein: CAISAKGVARGVLSADTQYF; D gene: -; J gene: TRBJ2-3; clone size: -; V gene: TRBV10-3
CDR3 DNA: TGCGCCAGCAGCTACTCACTGGCGGCTGAAAATGGCTACACCTTC; CDR3 protein: CASSYSLAAENGYTF; D gene: -; J gene: TRBJ1-2; clone size: once; V gene: TRBV4-1
CDR3 DNA: TGTGCCATCAGTGAGTCTAATTACAATGAGCAGTTCTTC; CDR3 protein: CAISESNYNEQFF; D gene: -; J gene: TRBJ2-1; clone size: -; V gene: TRBV10-3
CDR3 DNA: TGTGCCAGCAGCTTAGCTTTGGGTCAACATCAGAACACTGAAGCTTTCTTT; CDR3 protein: CASSLALGQHQNTEAFF; D gene: -; J gene: TRBJ1-1; clone size: -; V gene: TRBV7-2
CDR3 DNA: TGTGCCAGCAGCACCCCCCCTACAGGGAACACTGAAGCTTTCTTT; CDR3 protein: CASSTPPTGNTEAFF; D gene: -; J gene: TRBJ1-1; clone size: -; V gene: TRBV28
CDR3 DNA: TGTGCCAGCAGTTTTCCATGGGTGAAGACCCAGTACTTC; CDR3 protein: CASSFPWVKTQYF; D gene: -; J gene: TRBJ2-5; clone size: -; V gene: TRBV28
CDR3 DNA: TGTGCCAGCAGTGAACTTTCGTTTCCCGGGGAGCTGTTTTTT; CDR3 protein: CASSELSFPGELFF; D gene: -; J gene: TRBJ2-2; clone size: -; V gene: TRBV25-1
CDR3 DNA: TGTGCCAGCAGCCCCTACAGTGGCAATCAGCCCCAGCATTTT; CDR3 protein: CASSPYSGNQPQHF; D gene: -; J gene: TRBJ1-5; clone size: -; V gene: TRBV7-6